A selection of T cell receptor beta chains follows, all from one sample in a study of blood T cell repertoires in COVID-19. Assay used: immunoSEQ multiplex PCR; TCRdb lists only in-frame clones, some missing. In the table there are around 150,000 clones, 80% to 90% of which are singletons. The sequenced material came from peripheral blood. The receptors derive from a woman between 55 and 75 years old with COVID-19, enrolled during active disease. The CDR3 runs from the conserved cysteine through the conserved F or W. Fields, in order: V gene, CDR3 protein.

v_call: TRBV6-1
cdr3_aa: CASSEASQGLSYGYTF

v_call: TRBV3-1/TRBV3-2
cdr3_aa: CASSQGFGIGETQYF

v_call: TRBV7-7
cdr3_aa: CASSLARPGPHEYGATNEKLFF

v_call: TRBV10-2
cdr3_aa: CASSVGTGVKRVTVLNTEAFF

v_call: TRBV24-1
cdr3_aa: CATSARDRAGMSEKLFF

v_call: TRBV19
cdr3_aa: CASKGAGEVDTQYF

v_call: TRBV7-3
cdr3_aa: CASSLYAGQVNTEAFF

v_call: TRBV6-1
cdr3_aa: CASSEAEQLKAQHF

v_call: TRBV6-5
cdr3_aa: CASSYGASNYGYTF

v_call: TRBV11-3
cdr3_aa: CASSLGRGAMAEQFF

v_call: TRBV25-1
cdr3_aa: CASRADGGAPLHF

v_call: TRBV6-1
cdr3_aa: CASSTRTGGGSPLHF

v_call: TRBV5-4
cdr3_aa: CASSWAPKGDYGYTF

v_call: TRBV2
cdr3_aa: CASSLTSGTDTQYF

v_call: TRBV2
cdr3_aa: CASSRQGGTDTQYF

v_call: TRBV12-5
cdr3_aa: CASGLRPGGAIGAKNIQYF

v_call: TRBV5-5
cdr3_aa: CASSLVSGGQTQYF

v_call: TRBV29-1
cdr3_aa: CSVGPRQGEWNEQYF

v_call: TRBV11-3
cdr3_aa: CASSLTVNSPLHF

v_call: TRBV5-6
cdr3_aa: CASSLGQASSNQPQHF

v_call: TRBV5-1
cdr3_aa: CASSSRDNDQNYGYTF

v_call: TRBV5-5
cdr3_aa: CASSPGGRFGSGNTIYF

v_call: TRBV2
cdr3_aa: CASRVGTTGNTIYF

v_call: TRBV4-1
cdr3_aa: CASSQSLPGRGTEAFF

v_call: TRBV6-1
cdr3_aa: CASREGLAEAYEQYF

v_call: TRBV29-1
cdr3_aa: CSVEAGGGTDTQYF

v_call: TRBV4-2
cdr3_aa: CASSQVSSGTQETQYF

v_call: TRBV5-1
cdr3_aa: CASSLAWAGDGYTF

v_call: TRBV7-2
cdr3_aa: CASSLRGQENTEAFF

v_call: TRBV20-1
cdr3_aa: CSARRTEAFF

v_call: TRBV6-1
cdr3_aa: CASSDLRGLVTEAFF

v_call: TRBV14
cdr3_aa: CASSQAGITYEQYF

v_call: TRBV19
cdr3_aa: CASSIGDRGETQYF

v_call: TRBV11-2
cdr3_aa: CASSAQDYNSPLHF

v_call: TRBV5-1
cdr3_aa: CASSPGGARSSSYNEQFF

v_call: TRBV5-1
cdr3_aa: CASSPVAEGEQFF

v_call: TRBV11-2
cdr3_aa: CASSLAGIEAFF

v_call: TRBV24-1
cdr3_aa: CATSDQSMTFTDTQYF

v_call: TRBV15
cdr3_aa: CATSIQDTEAFF

v_call: TRBV5-1
cdr3_aa: CASSLDGSTDTQYF